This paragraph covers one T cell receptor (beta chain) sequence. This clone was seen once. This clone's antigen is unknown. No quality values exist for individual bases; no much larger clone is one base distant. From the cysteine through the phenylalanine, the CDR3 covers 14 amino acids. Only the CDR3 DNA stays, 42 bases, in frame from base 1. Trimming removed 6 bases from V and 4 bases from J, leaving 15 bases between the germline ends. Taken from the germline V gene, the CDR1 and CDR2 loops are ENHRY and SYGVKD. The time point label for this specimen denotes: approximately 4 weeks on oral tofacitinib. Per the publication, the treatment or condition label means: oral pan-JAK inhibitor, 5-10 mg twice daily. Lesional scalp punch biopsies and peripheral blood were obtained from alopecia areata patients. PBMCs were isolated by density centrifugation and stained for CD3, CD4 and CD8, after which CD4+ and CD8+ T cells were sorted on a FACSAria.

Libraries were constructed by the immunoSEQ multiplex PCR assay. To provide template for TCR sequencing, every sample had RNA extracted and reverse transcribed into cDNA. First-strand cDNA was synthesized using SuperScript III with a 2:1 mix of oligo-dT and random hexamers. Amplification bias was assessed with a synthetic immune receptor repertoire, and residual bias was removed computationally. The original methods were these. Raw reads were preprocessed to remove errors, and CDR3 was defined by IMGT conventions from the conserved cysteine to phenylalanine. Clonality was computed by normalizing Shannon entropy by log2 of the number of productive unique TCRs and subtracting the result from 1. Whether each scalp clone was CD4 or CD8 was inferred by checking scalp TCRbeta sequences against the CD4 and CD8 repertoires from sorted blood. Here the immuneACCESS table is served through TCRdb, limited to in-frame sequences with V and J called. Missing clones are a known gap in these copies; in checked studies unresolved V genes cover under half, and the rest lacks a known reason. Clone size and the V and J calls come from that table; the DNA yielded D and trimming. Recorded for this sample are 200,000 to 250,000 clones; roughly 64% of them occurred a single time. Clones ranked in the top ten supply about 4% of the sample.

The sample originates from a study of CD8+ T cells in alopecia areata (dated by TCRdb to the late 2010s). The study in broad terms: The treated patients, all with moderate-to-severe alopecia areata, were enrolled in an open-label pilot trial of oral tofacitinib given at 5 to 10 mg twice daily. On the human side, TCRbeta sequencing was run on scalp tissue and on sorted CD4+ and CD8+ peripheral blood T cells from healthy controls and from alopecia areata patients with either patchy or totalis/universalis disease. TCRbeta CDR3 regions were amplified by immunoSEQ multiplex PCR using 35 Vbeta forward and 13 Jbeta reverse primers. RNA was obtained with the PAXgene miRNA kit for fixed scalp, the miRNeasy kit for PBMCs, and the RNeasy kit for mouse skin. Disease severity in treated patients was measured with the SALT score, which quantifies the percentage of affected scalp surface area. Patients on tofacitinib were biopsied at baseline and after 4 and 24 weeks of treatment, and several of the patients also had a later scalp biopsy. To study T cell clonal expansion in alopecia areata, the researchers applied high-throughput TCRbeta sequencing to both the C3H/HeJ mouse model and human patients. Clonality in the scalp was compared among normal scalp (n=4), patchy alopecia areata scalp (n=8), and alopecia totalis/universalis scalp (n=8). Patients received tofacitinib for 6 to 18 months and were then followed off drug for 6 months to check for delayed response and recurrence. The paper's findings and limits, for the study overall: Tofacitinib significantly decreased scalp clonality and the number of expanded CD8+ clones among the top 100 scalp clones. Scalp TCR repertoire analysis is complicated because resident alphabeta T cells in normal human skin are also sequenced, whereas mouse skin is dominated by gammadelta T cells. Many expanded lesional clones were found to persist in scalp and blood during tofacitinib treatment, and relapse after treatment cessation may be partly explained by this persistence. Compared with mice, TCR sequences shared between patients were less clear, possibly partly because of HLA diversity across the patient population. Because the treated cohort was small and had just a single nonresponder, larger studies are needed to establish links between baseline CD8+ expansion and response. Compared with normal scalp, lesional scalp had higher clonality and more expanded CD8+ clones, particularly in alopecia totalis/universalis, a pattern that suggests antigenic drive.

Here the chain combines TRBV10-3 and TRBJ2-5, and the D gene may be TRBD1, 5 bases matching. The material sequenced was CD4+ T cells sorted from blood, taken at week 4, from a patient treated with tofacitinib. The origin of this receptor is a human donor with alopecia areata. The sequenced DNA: TGTGCCATCAGCCCTCGTCTGGGGCGAGAGACCCAGTACTTC. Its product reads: CAISPRLGRETQYF.